Presented here are 26 T cell receptor beta chains from one specimen sequenced in a study of PD-L1 blockade in urothelial cancer (dated 2017 in TCRdb). The method behind the library was the immunoSEQ multiplex PCR assay. TCRdb carries this immuneACCESS record with in-frame sequences only. Its versions omit some clonotypes, under half of them owing to an unresolved V gene in the studies checked, with the rest unexplained. The sample contains 95,000 or so clones, 87% of them found a single time. Together, the top ten hold more than 1.5% of the sample. The time point label on this specimen signifies: pretreatment peripheral blood. Sample: PBMCs, taken around atezolizumab (anti-PD-L1) treatment. The receptors were gathered from a man between 60 and 70 years old with urothelial cancer.

In this sample, this clone turned up once. The V gene is TRBV25-1, the J gene TRBJ1-2; no clear D. V gave up 0 bases and J gave up 6 bases, with 8 bases separating them. CDR1 and CDR2 (germline): MGHDK, SYGVNS. The length of the CDR3 is 13 residues. The CDR3 region is CASSEYASDGYTF. In DNA, the CDR3 is TGTGCCAGCAGTGAATATGCATCAGATGGCTACACCTTC.

This clone was seen just once. The rearrangement links TRBV7-9 to TRBJ1-1; the match to TRBD1 covers 11 bases. Germline CDR1 reads SEHNR; CDR2 reads FQNEAQ (reference sequence). V gave up 4 bases and J gave up 11 bases; unmatched junction bases: 3. There are 12 residues in the CDR3. The CDR3 reads CASSSWDRGAFF. The CDR3 nucleotides are TGTGCCAGCAGCTCCTGGGACAGGGGGGCTTTCTTT.

The CDR3 region is CSVGGLADTQYF. CDR3 DNA sequence: TGCAGCGTTGGAGGGCTGGCAGATACGCAGTATTTT. The rearrangement joins TRBV29-1 to TRBJ2-3, with D perhaps TRBD2 (5 bases). Deletions cut 4 bases from V and 4 bases from J, with 9 bases between. CDR3 length: 12 amino acids. Germline V CDR1 and CDR2: SQVTM, ANQGSEA.

The rearrangement uses TRBV27 and TRBJ2-3; TRBD2 aligns across 11 bases. The CDR3 covers 15 residues. V lost 8 bases to trimming and J lost 1 base; unmatched junction nucleotides: 5. Germline V gives CDR1 MNHEY, CDR2 SMNVEV (reference sequence). CDR3 amino acids: CASCSGLAGTDTQYF. In nucleotides, the CDR3 is TGTGCCAGCTGCTCGGGACTAGCGGGCACAGATACGCAGTATTTT.

The chain recombines TRBV7-4 with TRBJ1-2, with D maybe TRBD1 (5 bases). V lost 1 base to trimming and J lost 7 bases, with 7 bases between them. Germline V gene lookup returns CDR1 SGHVT and CDR2 SQSDAQ. This CDR3 region has 12 residues. CDR3 nucleotide sequence: TGTGCCAGCAGCTTAGATAGGGGTGGCTACACCTTC. The encoded protein is CASSLDRGGYTF.

The gene calls are TRBV5-1 and TRBJ2-5; 9 nucleotides align to TRBD1. The CDR3 runs 14 residues. Looked up from germline, CDR1 is SGHRS and CDR2 is YFSETQ. V shed 4 bases and J 8 bases; nucleotides not matched to a gene: 9. CDR3 in DNA: TGCGCCAGCAGCCCGGGGACAGGGTCCCTAACCCAGTACTTC. The encoded protein is CASSPGTGSLTQYF. Based on the CDR3 plus reference TRBV5-1 and TRBJ2-5, the full variable domain is KAGVTQTPRYLIKTRGQQVTLSCSPISGHRSVSWYQQTPGQGLQFLFEYFSETQRNKGNFPGRFSGRQFSNSRSEMNVSTLELGDSALYLCASSPGTGSLTQYFGPGTRLLVL.

DNA of the CDR3: TGCGCCAGCAGCTTGGACACGCCCTACGAGCAGTACTTC. The encoded protein is CASSLDTPYEQYF. The chain carries TRBV5-1 and TRBJ2-7; D is unclear. V shed 0 bases and J shed 2 bases, with 6 bases lying between them. The CDR3 extends over 13 amino acids. CDR1 is SGHRS and CDR2 is YFSETQ in the germline V gene.

The chain recombines TRBV14 with TRBJ1-2; possibly TRBD1 for D (5 bases). The length of the CDR3 is 12 residues. Germline-derived CDR1 and CDR2 are SGHDN and FVKESK. Trimming cost V 2 bases and J 8 bases, with 9 bases left between them. CDR3 sequence: CASSQNTGGYTF. CDR3 DNA sequence: TGTGCCAGCAGCCAAAATACAGGCGGCTACACCTTC.

V gene TRBV6-1 combines with J gene TRBJ2-6; unclear D gene. Looked up from germline, CDR1 is MNHNS and CDR2 is SASEGT. Trimming took off 8 bases at V and 1 base at J, with 6 bases between the two ends. The CDR3 has 13 amino acids. CDR3 sequence reads: CASGQSGANVLTF. The CDR3 region has the DNA TGTGCCAGCGGCCAGTCTGGGGCCAACGTCCTGACTTTC.

V and J are TRBV7-9 and TRBJ2-7, with D maybe TRBD1 (5 bases). Per germline, CDR1 SEHNR and CDR2 FQNEAQ (reference sequence). The ends were cut back, 0 bases at V and 2 bases at J, with 8 bases in the middle. CDR3 length: 14 amino acids. CDR3 sequence: CASSLAGAPYEQYF. The CDR3 nucleotides read TGTGCCAGCAGCTTAGCAGGGGCTCCCTACGAGCAGTACTTC.

The genes are TRBV6-1 and TRBJ2-7; 11 nucleotides agree with TRBD2. In germline, CDR1 is MNHNS, CDR2 SASEGT. The V gene end was trimmed by 7 bases and the J gene end by 6 bases; junction bases not matched to a gene: 8. The CDR3 runs 14 residues. CDR3 in DNA: TGTGCCAGCACCCTGACTAGCGGGACCGGCGAGCAGTACTTC. Its translation is CASTLTSGTGEQYF.

Here the CDR3 reads CSVLYAETQYF. The DNA for the CDR3 is TGCAGCGTTCTCTACGCAGAGACCCAGTACTTC. This chain joins TRBV29-1 and TRBJ2-5; no clear D. Trimming left V 5 bases short and J 4 bases short, with 8 bases between. Germline assignment: CDR1 SQVTM and CDR2 ANQGSEA. The CDR3 covers 11 residues.

The chain is built from TRBV11-3 and TRBJ1-1, with unresolved D. From germline, CDR1 is SGHNT and CDR2 YENEEA. V was pared by 5 bases and J by 7 bases, with 11 bases between. The CDR3 is 12 amino acids. The CDR3 sequence is CASSPRGGEAFF. The CDR3 bases are TGTGCCAGCAGCCCTCGGGGAGGTGAAGCTTTCTTT.

Details on this clone: A much larger clone lies one base from this, so it may be a read error. The chain couples TRBV7-3 to TRBJ1-1, with 8 bases fitting TRBD1. V was clipped by 5 bases and J by 1 base; unmatched bases: 3. There are 14 residues in the CDR3. In germline, CDR1 is SGHTA, CDR2 FQGTGA. The CDR3 DNA reads as TGTGCCAGCAGCCCGACAGGGGAGAACACTGAAGCTTTCTTT. Its protein is CASSPTGENTEAFF.

The CDR3 is CASSPRPGGEQYF. The CDR3 DNA reads TGCGCCAGCAGCCCCCGTCCAGGGGGTGAGCAGTACTTC. V and J are TRBV4-1 and TRBJ2-7; the match to TRBD1 covers 7 bases. With V trimmed by 4 bases and J by 7 bases, 7 bases remained unmatched. This CDR3 contains 13 residues. Germline V gene data show CDR1 as MGHRA and CDR2 as YSYEKL.

CDR3 nucleotide sequence: TGTGCCAGCAGCTTATCGGACAGTTTGAACACTGAAGCTTTCTTT. Translating gives CASSLSDSLNTEAFF. The chain employs TRBV7-9 and TRBJ1-1; possibly TRBD1 for D (6 bases). The CDR3 has 15 amino acids. CDR1 SEHNR and CDR2 FQNEAQ come from the germline V gene (reference sequence). Between the trimmed V and J ends, which lost 2 bases and 0 bases, there was a span of 10 bases.

The chain combines TRBV7-9 with TRBJ2-3; 7 bases map to TRBD1. In germline, CDR1 is SEHNR, CDR2 FQNEAQ (reference sequence). V lost 11 bases, J lost 2 bases, and 7 bases stayed unmatched. The CDR3 extends over 13 amino acids. CDR3 sequence: CAGSDRDTDTQYF. DNA for the CDR3: TGTGCCGGCTCCGACAGGGACACAGATACGCAGTATTTT.

The chain uses TRBV5-1 and TRBJ1-4; 8 bases line up with TRBD1. The CDR3 length is 15 residues. Looked up from germline, CDR1 is SGHRS and CDR2 is YFSETQ. J was trimmed by 8 bases and V by 1 base; bases with no gene match: 7. CDR3 residues: CASSLKTGAREKLFF. The CDR3 DNA follows: TGCGCCAGCAGCTTGAAGACAGGGGCGAGAGAAAAACTGTTTTTT.

A note on this clone: One junction end disagrees with the germline gene, perhaps due to a read error. V and J are TRBV7-7 and TRBJ2-5; 14 nucleotides line up with TRBD2. The CDR3 is 17 amino acids. Germline V gene data show CDR1 as SSHAT and CDR2 as FNYEAQ (reference sequence). The CDR3 region is CASSLATSGRAAETQYF. CDR3 nucleotide sequence: TGTGCTAGCAGCTTAGCGACTAGCGGGAGGGCCGCAGAGACCCAGTACTTC.

This clone was recorded once. At the DNA level, this CDR3 is encoded by other sequences in the same sample as well. The chain uses TRBV5-1 and TRBJ2-1, with TRBD2 matching 9 bases. The CDR3 length is 16 residues. V was pared by 0 bases and J by 4 bases, with 5 bases of the junction left unmatched. Germline V gives CDR1 SGHRS, CDR2 YFSETQ. CDR3 nucleotide sequence: TGCGCCAGCAGCTTGGCCCCTAGCGGGACGTACAATGAGCAGTTCTTC. The encoded protein is CASSLAPSGTYNEQFF.

This chain links TRBV11-2 with TRBJ2-7, with TRBD2 as a possible D gene (6 bases). This CDR3 contains 15 residues. Trimming pared 5 bases from V and 6 bases from J, leaving 20 bases between. Germline loops: CDR1 SGHAT, CDR2 FQNNGV. CDR3 coding DNA: TGTGCCAGCAGCCCGGGGGTTTCCCGGAACGGCGAGCAGTACTTC. Amino acid sequence: CASSPGVSRNGEQYF.

This clone came up once. The chain joins TRBV27 to TRBJ2-1; 13 bases agree with TRBD2. Per the germline V gene, CDR1 is MNHEY and CDR2 is SMNVEV (reference sequence). The CDR3 runs 13 residues. V gave up 8 bases and J gave up 14 bases; unmatched junction bases: 9. The DNA for the CDR3 is TGTGCCAGCGGATCTGGACTAGCGGGAGTTAAGTTCTTC. Protein sequence: CASGSGLAGVKFF.

The genes are TRBV14 and TRBJ2-7, with a weak D call TRBD1 (6 bases). CDR3 size: 13 residues. V dropped 2 bases and J dropped 3 bases, with 8 bases sitting between them. CDR1 is SGHDN, CDR2 FVKESK, per germline. The CDR3 DNA reads TGTGCCAGCAGCCAAAGGGGGATCTACGAGCAGTACTTC. It translates to CASSQRGIYEQYF.

The chain combines TRBV6-6 with TRBJ1-2; D is unresolved. The CDR3 extends over 15 amino acids. Germline V gene lookup returns CDR1 MNHNY and CDR2 SVGAGI (reference sequence). V was shortened by 0 bases and J by 0 bases, with 8 bases between the two germline ends. CDR3 sequence: CASSYSTPANYGYTF. CDR3 sequence (DNA): TGTGCCAGCAGTTACTCGACACCGGCTAACTATGGCTACACCTTC.

The V call is TRBV5-1, the J call TRBJ2-7, with TRBD1 matching 11 bases. Looked up from germline, CDR1 is SGHRS and CDR2 is YFSETQ. The trim removed 4 bases at V and 0 bases at J, leaving 9 bases unmatched. CDR3 length: 17 residues. The CDR3 loop is CASSPGTGGRSSYEQYF. The CDR3 region has the DNA TGCGCCAGCAGCCCAGGGACAGGGGGTCGAAGCTCCTACGAGCAGTACTTC.

The chain employs TRBV4-2 and TRBJ2-3, with 7 bases matching TRBD2. V shed 0 bases, J shed 0 bases, and the junction held 3 bases outside the gene matches. Looked up from germline, CDR1 is LGHNA and CDR2 is YNFKEQ. The CDR3 has 16 amino acids. The CDR3 spells CASSQERLASTDTQYF. In DNA form, the CDR3 reads TGTGCCAGCAGCCAAGAAAGACTAGCTAGCACAGATACGCAGTATTTT.